This T cell receptor (beta chain) was observed in a study of ipilimumab plus nivolumab after autologous stem cell transplantation. Looking at the study overall: Median doses per patient: a few ipilimumab, about 8 nivolumab. Study-wide findings and caveats: Per the authors, repertoire, Treg and microbiota data justify further study.

Starting 14 to 28 days after autologous transplant, ipilimumab 1 mg/kg was given. Libraries were prepared by immunoSEQ multiplex PCR; TCRdb keeps only in-frame clonotypes and omits some of them. Here the sample spans 15,000 to 20,000 clones, over 75% being singletons. Germline V CDR1 and CDR2: SGDLS, YYNGEE. This CDR3 comprises 19 residues. J gave up 4 bases and V 4 bases, and 19 bases lay outside the gene matches. About this clone itself: Antigen unknown.

The chain is built from TRBV9 and TRBJ2-2, with TRBD2 identical over 7 bases. The sequencing here drew on PBMCs, taken in a trial of ipilimumab plus nivolumab as post-transplant consolidation. This TCR was recovered from a male donor with diffuse large B-cell lymphoma. The CDR3 region has the DNA TGTGCCAGCAGCCCGAGCTCGGGGGGACTTTACGGACCCACCGGGGAGCTGTTTTTT. As protein: CASSPSSGGLYGPTGELFF.